This T cell receptor beta chain is drawn from a study of shared clonotypes between healthy human individuals. Findings and caveats of the study: Having only a few donors restricted how much genetic and exposure-history diversity was captured. An expected dependence of interdonor clonotype sharing on sequencing depth was noted.

Concerning this clone itself: Its antigen remains unidentified.

The germline V gene has CDR1 SGHTA and CDR2 FQGNSA. The V segment lost 5 bases and the J segment 7 bases; nucleotides outside the gene matches: 7. The CDR3 loop spans 15 amino acids. Healthy HIV-negative adults without recent acute infections or vaccinations served as donors. Every immunoSEQ plate was one replicate of a subset's evenly spread DNA. Assay: immunoSEQ multiplex PCR; the TCRdb copy retains only in-frame clones and omits some. The sample includes about 2.3 million clones, roughly 92% of them seen just once. The V and J genes are TRBV7-2 and TRBJ2-2, with 10 bases that match TRBD2. Specimen: naive CD4+ T cells from PBMCs. Subset defined: CD45RA+ positively selected. The sequence was obtained from a man in his late teens or twenties in good health. Some clones in this sample may be carry-over from other donors' samples. The CDR3 DNA is TGTGCCAGCAGCCCTACGGGACTAGCGATCGGGGAGCTGTTTTTT. It specifies CASSPTGLAIGELFF.